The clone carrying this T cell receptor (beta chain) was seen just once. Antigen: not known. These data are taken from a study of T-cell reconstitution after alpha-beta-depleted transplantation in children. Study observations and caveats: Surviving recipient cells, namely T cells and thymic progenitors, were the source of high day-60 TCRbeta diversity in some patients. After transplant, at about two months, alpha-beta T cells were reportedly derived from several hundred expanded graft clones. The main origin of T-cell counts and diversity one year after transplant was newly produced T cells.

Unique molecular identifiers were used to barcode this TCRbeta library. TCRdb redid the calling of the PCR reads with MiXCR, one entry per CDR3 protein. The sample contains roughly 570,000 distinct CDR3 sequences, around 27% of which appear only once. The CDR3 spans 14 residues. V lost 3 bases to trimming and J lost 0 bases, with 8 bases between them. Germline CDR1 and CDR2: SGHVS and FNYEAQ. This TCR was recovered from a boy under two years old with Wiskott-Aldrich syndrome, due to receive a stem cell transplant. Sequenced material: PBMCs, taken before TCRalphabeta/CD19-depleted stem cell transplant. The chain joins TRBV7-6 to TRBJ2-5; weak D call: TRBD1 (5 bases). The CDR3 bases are TGTGCCAGCAGCTTCCGACAGTACCAAGAGACCCAGTACTTC. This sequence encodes CASSFRQYQETQYF.